This TCR beta chain was recorded in a study of T cells in Graves' hyperthyroidism and ophthalmopathy. V lost 4 bases and J lost 0; bases outside the gene matches: 6. The CDR3 is 15 residues long. Germline V gene sequence: CDR1 MNHNS, CDR2 SASEGT. Patients showing uncontrolled infection, other autoimmune disease, pregnancy or lactation were ineligible. Each diagnosis drew on symptoms, thyroxine, TRAb, thyroid ultrasound and orbital computed tomography findings. RNA transcripts were the template for amplifying TCR beta CDR3 regions. A first-round RT-PCR of the TCR CDR3 used the HTBI primer set. TCRdb reanalysed the multiplex PCR reads using MiXCR and keeps one entry per CDR3 protein. The top ten hold roughly 8.3% of the sample, which has hundreds of thousands of distinct CDR3 sequences, roughly 40% seen once.

J is TRBJ2-7 and V is TRBV6-1; TRBD2 matches 7 bases. The sequence was obtained from a man aged 18 to 30 with Graves' hyperthyroidism. The sequenced sample consisted of blood. The CDR3 protein is CASSGLAGASYEQYF. CDR3 coding DNA: TGTGCCAGCAGTGGGCTGGCGGGAGCCTCCTACGAGCAGTACTTC.